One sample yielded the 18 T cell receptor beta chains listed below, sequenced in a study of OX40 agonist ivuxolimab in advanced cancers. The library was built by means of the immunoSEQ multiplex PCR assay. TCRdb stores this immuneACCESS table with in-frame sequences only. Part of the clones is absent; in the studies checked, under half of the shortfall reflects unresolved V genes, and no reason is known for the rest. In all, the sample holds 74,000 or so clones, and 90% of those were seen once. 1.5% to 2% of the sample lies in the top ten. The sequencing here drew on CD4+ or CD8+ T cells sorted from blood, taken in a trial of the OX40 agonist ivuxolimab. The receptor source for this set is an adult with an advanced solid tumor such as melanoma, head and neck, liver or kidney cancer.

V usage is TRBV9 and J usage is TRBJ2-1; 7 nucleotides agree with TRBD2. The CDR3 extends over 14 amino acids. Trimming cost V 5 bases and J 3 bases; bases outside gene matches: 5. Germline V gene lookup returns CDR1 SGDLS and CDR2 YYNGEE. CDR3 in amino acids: CASSSSGVYNEQFF. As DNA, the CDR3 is TGTGCCAGCAGTTCTAGCGGTGTCTACAATGAGCAGTTCTTC.

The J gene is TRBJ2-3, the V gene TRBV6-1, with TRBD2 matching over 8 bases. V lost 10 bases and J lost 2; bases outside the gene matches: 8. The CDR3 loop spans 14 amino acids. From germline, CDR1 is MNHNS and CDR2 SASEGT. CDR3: CATASSGSTDTQYF. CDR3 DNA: TGTGCCACCGCTTCTAGCGGGTCCACAGATACGCAGTATTTT.

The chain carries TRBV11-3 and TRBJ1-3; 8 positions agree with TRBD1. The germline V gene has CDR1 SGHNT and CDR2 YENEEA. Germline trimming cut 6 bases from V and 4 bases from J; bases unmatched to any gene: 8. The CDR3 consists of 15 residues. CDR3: CASSHRGNSGNTIYF. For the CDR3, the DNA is TGTGCCAGCAGTCACAGGGGGAATTCCGGAAACACCATATATTTT.

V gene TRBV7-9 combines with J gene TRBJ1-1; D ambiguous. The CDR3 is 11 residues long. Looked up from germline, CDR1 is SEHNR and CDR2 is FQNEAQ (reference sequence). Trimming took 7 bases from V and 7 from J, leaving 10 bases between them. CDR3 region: CASKLGVEAFF. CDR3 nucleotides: TGTGCCAGCAAATTGGGCGTTGAAGCTTTCTTT.

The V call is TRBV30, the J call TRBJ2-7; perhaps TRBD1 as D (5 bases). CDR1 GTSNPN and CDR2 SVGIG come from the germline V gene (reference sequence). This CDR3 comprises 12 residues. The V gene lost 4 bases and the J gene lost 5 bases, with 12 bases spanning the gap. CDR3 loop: CAWNAGMDEQYF. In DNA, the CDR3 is TGTGCCTGGAACGCAGGGATGGACGAGCAGTACTTC. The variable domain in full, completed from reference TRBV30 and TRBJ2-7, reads SQTIHQWPATLVQPVGSPLSLECTVEGTSNPNLYWYRQAAGRGLQLLFYSVGIGQISSEVPQNLSASRPQDRQFILSSKKLLLSDSGFYLCAWNAGMDEQYFGPGTRLTVT.

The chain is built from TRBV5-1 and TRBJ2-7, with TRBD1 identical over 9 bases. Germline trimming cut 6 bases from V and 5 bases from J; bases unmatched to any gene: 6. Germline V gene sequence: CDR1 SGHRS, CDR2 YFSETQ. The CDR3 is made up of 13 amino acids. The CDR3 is CASKMGQGDEQYF. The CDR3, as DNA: TGCGCCAGCAAAATGGGACAGGGCGACGAGCAGTACTTC.

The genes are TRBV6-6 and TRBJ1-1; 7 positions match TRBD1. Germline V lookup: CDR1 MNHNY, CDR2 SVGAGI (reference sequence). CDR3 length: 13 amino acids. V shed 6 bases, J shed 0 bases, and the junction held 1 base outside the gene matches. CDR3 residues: CASRGTVNTEAFF. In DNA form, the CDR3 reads TGTGCCAGCAGAGGGACAGTGAACACTGAAGCTTTCTTT.

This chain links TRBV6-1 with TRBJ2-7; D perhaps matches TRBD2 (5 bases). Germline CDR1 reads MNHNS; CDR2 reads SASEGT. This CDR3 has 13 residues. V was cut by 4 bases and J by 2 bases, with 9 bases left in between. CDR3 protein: CASSAEVPYEQYF. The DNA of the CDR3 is TGTGCCAGCAGTGCGGAGGTACCCTACGAGCAGTACTTC.

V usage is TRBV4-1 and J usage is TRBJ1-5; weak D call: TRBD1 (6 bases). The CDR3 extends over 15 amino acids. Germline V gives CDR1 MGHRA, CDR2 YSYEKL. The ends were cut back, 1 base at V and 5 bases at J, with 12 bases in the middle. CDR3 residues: CASSQARTDYQPQHF. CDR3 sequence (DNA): TGCGCCAGCAGCCAAGCGAGGACAGACTATCAGCCCCAGCATTTT.

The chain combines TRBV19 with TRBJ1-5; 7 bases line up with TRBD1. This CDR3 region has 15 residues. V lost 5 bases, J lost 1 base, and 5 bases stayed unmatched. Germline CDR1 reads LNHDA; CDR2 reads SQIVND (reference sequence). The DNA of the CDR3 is TGTGCCAGTAGTGTGTCAGGGGGGAGCAATCAGCCCCAGCATTTT. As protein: CASSVSGGSNQPQHF.

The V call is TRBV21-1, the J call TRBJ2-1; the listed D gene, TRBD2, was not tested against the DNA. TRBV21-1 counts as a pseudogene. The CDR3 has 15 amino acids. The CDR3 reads CASRTSGRPYNEQFF. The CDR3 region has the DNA TGTGCCAGCAGAACCAGCGGGAGACCCTACAATGAGCAGTTCTTC.

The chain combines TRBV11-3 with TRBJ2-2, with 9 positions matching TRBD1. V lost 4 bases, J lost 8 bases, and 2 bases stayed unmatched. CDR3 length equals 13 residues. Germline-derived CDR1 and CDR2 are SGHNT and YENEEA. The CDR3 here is CASSYRGRGELFF. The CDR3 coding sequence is TGTGCCAGCAGCTACAGGGGGCGAGGGGAGCTGTTTTTT.

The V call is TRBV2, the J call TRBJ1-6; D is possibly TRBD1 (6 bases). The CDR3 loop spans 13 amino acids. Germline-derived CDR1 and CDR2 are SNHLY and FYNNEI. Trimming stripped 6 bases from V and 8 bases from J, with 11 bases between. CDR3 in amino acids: CASRREGDSPLHF. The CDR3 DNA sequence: TGTGCCAGCAGGCGGGAGGGGGATTCACCCCTCCACTTT.

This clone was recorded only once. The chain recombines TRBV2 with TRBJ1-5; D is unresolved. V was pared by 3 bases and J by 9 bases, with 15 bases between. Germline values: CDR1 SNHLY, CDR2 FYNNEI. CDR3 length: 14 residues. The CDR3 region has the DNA TGTGCCAGCAGTGAGGTGGTGCGCCTGGGGCCCCAGCATTTT. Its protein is CASSEVVRLGPQHF. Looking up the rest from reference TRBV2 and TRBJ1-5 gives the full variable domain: EPEVTQTPSHQVTQMGQEVILRCVPISNHLYFYWYRQILGQKVEFLVSFYNNEISEKSEIFDDQFSVERPDGSNFTLKIRSTKLEDSAMYFCASSEVVRLGPQHFGDGTRLSIL.

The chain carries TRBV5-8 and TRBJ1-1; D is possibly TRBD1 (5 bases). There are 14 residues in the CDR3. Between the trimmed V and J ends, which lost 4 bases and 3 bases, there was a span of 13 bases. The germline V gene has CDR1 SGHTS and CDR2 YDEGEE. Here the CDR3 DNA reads TGTGCCAGCAGCCTAGAGGGGACGGACACTGAAGCTTTCTTT. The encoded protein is CASSLEGTDTEAFF.

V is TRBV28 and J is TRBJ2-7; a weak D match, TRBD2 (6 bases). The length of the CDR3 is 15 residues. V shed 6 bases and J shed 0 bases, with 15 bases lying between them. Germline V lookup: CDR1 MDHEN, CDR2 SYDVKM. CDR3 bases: TGTGCCAGCAGCTCTAGTGGGACTTACTCCTACGAGCAGTACTTC. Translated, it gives CASSSSGTYSYEQYF.

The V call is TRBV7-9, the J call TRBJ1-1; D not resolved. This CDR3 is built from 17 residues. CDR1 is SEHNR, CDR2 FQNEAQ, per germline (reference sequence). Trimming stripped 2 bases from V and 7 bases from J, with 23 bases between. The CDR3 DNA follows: TGTGCCAGCAGCTTAATCAACGGCGCGTCTCCTTCGGGTGAAGCTTTCTTT. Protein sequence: CASSLINGASPSGEAFF.

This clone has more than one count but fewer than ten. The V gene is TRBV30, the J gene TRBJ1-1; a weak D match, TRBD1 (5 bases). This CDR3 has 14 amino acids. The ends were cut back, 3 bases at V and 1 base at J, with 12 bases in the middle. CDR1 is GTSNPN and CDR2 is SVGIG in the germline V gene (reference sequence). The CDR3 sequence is CAWRPGLPNTEAFF. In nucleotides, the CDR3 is TGTGCCTGGAGGCCGGGACTCCCGAACACTGAAGCTTTCTTT. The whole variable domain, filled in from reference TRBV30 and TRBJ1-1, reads SQTIHQWPATLVQPVGSPLSLECTVEGTSNPNLYWYRQAAGRGLQLLFYSVGIGQISSEVPQNLSASRPQDRQFILSSKKLLLSDSGFYLCAWRPGLPNTEAFFGQGTRLTVV.